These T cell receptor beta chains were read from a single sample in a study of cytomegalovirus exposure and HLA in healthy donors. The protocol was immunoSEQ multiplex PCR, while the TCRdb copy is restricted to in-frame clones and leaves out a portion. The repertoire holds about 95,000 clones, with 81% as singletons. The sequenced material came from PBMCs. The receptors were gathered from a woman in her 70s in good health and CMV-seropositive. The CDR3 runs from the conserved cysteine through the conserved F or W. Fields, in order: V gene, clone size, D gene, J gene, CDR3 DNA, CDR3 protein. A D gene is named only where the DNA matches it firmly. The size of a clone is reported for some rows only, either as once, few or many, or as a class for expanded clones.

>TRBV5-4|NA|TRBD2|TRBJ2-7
TGTGCCAGCAGCGGGGGACTAGCTGCTAACTACGAGCAGTACTTC
CASSGGLAANYEQYF
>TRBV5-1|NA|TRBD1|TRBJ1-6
TGCGCCAGCAGCCAACAGGGGGTAGGGTCACCCCTCCACTTT
CASSQQGVGSPLHF
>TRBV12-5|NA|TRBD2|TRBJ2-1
TGTGCTAGTGGTTGGGCGGGAGTATTCGAGCAGTTCTTC
CASGWAGVFEQFF
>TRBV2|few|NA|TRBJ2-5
TGTGCCAGCAGTCCCCACATCCCTAGCACCCAGTACTTC
CASSPHIPSTQYF
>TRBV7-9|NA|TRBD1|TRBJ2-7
TGTGCCAGCAGCTTTGGGACAGTCTACGAGCAGTACTTC
CASSFGTVYEQYF
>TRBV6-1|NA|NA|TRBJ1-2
TGTGCCAGCAGTGGTCGACAGGTCGCGAACTATGGCTACACCTTC
CASSGRQVANYGYTF
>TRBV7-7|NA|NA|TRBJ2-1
TGTGCCGTCGGGGGTAGCGGAGATAATGAGCAGTTCTTC
CAVGGSGDNEQFF
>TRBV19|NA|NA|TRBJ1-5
TGTGCCAGTAGTATAGCCAGGGCAAGCAATCAGCCCCAGCATTTT
CASSIARASNQPQHF
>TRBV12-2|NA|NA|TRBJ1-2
TGTGCAAGTCCCTTCCACTTAGGGGCGGCTAACTATGGCTACACCTTC
CASPFHLGAANYGYTF
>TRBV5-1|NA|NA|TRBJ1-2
TGCGCCAGCAGCTTAGGAACAGCCTCTAACTATGGCTACACCTTC
CASSLGTASNYGYTF
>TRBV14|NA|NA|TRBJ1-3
TGTGCCAGCAGCCGCCTCCAGGCCAGCTTTGGAAACACCATATATTTT
CASSRLQASFGNTIYF
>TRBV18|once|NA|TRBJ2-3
TGTGCCAGCGCCGGCCAGGTGGCCGATACGCAGTATTTT
CASAGQVADTQYF
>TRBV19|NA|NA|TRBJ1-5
TGTGCCAGTAGTATCTTCAACAGGGAGCAGCCCCAGCATTTT
CASSIFNREQPQHF
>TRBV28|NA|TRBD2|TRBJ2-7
TGTGCCAGCAGCGTCAGCGGGGCCCTCTCCTACGAGCAGTACTTC
CASSVSGALSYEQYF
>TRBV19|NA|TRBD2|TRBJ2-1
TGTGCCAGTAGTTTAGTAACTAGCGGGAGGGCCTACAATGAGCAGTTCTTC
CASSLVTSGRAYNEQFF
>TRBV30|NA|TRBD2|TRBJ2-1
TGTGCCTGGAGTCCCACTAGCGGGAGAGACTCCTACAATGAGCAGTTCTTC
CAWSPTSGRDSYNEQFF
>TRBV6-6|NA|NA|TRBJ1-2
TGTGCCAGCACTCTGGGGCTAGACTATGGCTACACCTTC
CASTLGLDYGYTF
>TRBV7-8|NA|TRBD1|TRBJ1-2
TGTGCCAGCAGCTTAAGGAGGGACAGGGGGCGGGATGGCTACACCTTC
CASSLRRDRGRDGYTF
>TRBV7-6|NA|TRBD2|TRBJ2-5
TGTGCCAGCAGCTTAGTATGGGCGGTGGCTAGCGGGAACCAAGAGACCCAGTACTTC
CASSLVWAVASGNQETQYF
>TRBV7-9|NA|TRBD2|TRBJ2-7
TGTGCCAGCAGCTTAGCGGGGGCGGGAGGCCTTTACAACGAGCAGTACTTC
CASSLAGAGGLYNEQYF
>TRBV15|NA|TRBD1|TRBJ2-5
TGTGCCACCAGCAGACCCCCGGGACAGGGGGGCCAAGAGACCCAGTACTTC
CATSRPPGQGGQETQYF
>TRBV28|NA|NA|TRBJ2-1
TGTGCCAGCAGTTTAAGCGGTTCCTACAATGAGCAGTTCTTC
CASSLSGSYNEQFF
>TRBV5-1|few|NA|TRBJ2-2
TGCGCCAGCAGCTTGGCATACACCGGGGAGCTGTTTTTT
CASSLAYTGELFF
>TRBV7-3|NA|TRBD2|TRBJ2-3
TGTGCCAGCAGCTTAACGGGGACTAGCGGGAGGGCCAGTACGCAGTATTTT
CASSLTGTSGRASTQYF
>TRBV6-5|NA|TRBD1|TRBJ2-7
TGTGCCAGCAGTTACTCAGGGGGCAACACCGAGCAGTACTTC
CASSYSGGNTEQYF
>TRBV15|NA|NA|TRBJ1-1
TGTGCCACCAGCAGAGGAATCGGGTTCACTGAAGCTTTCTTT
CATSRGIGFTEAFF
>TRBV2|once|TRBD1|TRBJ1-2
TGTGCCAGCAGGAGGGACAGGGGACCGAACTATGGCTACACCTTC
CASRRDRGPNYGYTF
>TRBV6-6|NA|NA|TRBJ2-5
TGTGCCAGCAGGATAGAGGCGCAAGAGACCCAGTACTTC
CASRIEAQETQYF
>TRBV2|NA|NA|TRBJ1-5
TGTGCCAGCAGTGAGCAACAGGGCAGTCAGCCCCAGCATTTT
CASSEQQGSQPQHF
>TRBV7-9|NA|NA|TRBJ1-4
TGTGCCAGCAGCCTGGACAATGTTATTGAAAAACTGTTTTTT
CASSLDNVIEKLFF
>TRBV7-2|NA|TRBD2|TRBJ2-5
TGTGCCAGCAGCTTACTAGCGGAGCCACAAGAGACCCAGTACTTC
CASSLLAEPQETQYF
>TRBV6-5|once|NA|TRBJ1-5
TGTGCCAGCAGCCAGAAAGCTCTCGGGCAGCCCCAGCATTTT
CASSQKALGQPQHF
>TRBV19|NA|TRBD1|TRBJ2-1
TGTGCCAGTAGTAACCGACAGGGGGCGAGTAGGGTCAATGAGCAGTTCTTC
CASSNRQGASRVNEQFF
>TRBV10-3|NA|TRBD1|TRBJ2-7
TGTGCCGCGAGGGGACAGCAGGCCTACGAGCAGTACTTC
CAARGQQAYEQYF
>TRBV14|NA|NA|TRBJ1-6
TGTGCCAGCAGCCAAAGCGGCAATTCACCCCTCCACTTT
CASSQSGNSPLHF
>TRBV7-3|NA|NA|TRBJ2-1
TGTGCCAGCAGCGCAAACCCCCGACTAGTTGCTGAGCAGTTCTTC
CASSANPRLVAEQFF
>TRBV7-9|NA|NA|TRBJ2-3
TGTGCCAGCAGCTTATCCCCGGGGGATGGAACAGATACGCAGTATTTT
CASSLSPGDGTDTQYF
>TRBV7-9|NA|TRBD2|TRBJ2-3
TGTGCCAGCAGCGACCCTAGCGGGAGGGGCACAGATACGCAGTATTTT
CASSDPSGRGTDTQYF
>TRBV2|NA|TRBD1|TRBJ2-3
TGTGCCAGCAGAGCCGACAGGGGAAGCACAGATACGCAGTATTTT
CASRADRGSTDTQYF
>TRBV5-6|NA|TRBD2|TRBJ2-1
TGTGCCAGCAGCTTGGCGGGCGGGGGTACCTACAATGAGCAGTTCTTC
CASSLAGGGTYNEQFF
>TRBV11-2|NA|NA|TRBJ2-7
TGTGCCAGCAGCTTAGCCTATTTTTCCTACGAGCAGTACTTC
CASSLAYFSYEQYF
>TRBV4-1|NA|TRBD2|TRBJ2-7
TGCGCCAGCAGCCAATCGACTAGCGGGAGGATCTACGAGCAGTACTTC
CASSQSTSGRIYEQYF
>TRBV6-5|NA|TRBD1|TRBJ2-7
TGTGCCAGCAGCCTAGACAGGGAATTGGCCTACGAGCAGTACTTC
CASSLDRELAYEQYF
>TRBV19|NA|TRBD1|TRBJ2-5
TGTGCCAGTAGATTCCGGGACAGGGGACTCCAAGAGACCCAGTACTTC
CASRFRDRGLQETQYF